This T cell receptor (beta chain) was identified during a study of blood T cells in healthy people across ages. In its sample, this clonotype was seen a few times. Its specificity is not known. Trimming left V 4 bases short and J 5 bases short, with 9 bases between. The CDR3 has 13 residues. Germline loops: CDR1 SGHRS, CDR2 YFSETQ. General study points: Both higher diversity and more naive CD4+ cells marked long-lived donors when set against aged donors. TCR beta diversity correlated strongly with naive T cell percentage.

PCR was performed a second time for roughly 6 to 12 cycles using a sample-barcoded 5' primer and a J-beta primer mix. TCRdb re-analysed the 5' RACE reads in MiXCR, keeping a single row per CDR3 protein. The table includes 730,000 or so distinct CDR3 sequences, around 46% detected once. The V and J genes are TRBV5-1 and TRBJ2-2; no clear D. Sequencing was performed on blood. The sequence was collected from a woman in her sixties or seventies in good health. CDR3 nucleotide sequence: TGCGCCAGCAGCCTCGAAAAAACCGGGGAGCTGTTTTTT. This codes for CASSLEKTGELFF.